This TCR beta chain stems from a study of blood T cell repertoires in COVID-19. Profiled with immunoSEQ multiplex PCR; TCRdb holds only in-frame clones, not every one. The table includes 150,000 to 200,000 clones, approximately 92% detected once. The CDR3 is made up of 13 amino acids. The V end was cut by 6 bases, the J end by 6 bases, with 12 bases between. The sample comprised peripheral blood. The chain has TRBV12-3 or TRBV12-4 and TRBJ1-5, with no clear D. The TCR originated in a woman aged 45-65 years with acute or convalescent COVID-19. The CDR3 protein is CASSPGVGQPQHF. DNA for the CDR3: TGTGCCAGCAGCCCCGGAGTTGGTCAGCCCCAGCATTTT.